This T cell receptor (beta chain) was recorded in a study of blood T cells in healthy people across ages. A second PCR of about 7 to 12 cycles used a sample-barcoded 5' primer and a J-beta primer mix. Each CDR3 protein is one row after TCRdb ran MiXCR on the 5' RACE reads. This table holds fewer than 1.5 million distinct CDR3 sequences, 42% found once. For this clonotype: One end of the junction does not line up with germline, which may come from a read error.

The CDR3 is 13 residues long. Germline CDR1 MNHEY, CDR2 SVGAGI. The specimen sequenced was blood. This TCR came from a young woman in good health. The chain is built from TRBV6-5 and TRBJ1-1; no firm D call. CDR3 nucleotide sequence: TGTGCCAGCAGTTGGGGAGAGAACACTGGAGCTTTCTTT. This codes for CASSWGENTGAFF.